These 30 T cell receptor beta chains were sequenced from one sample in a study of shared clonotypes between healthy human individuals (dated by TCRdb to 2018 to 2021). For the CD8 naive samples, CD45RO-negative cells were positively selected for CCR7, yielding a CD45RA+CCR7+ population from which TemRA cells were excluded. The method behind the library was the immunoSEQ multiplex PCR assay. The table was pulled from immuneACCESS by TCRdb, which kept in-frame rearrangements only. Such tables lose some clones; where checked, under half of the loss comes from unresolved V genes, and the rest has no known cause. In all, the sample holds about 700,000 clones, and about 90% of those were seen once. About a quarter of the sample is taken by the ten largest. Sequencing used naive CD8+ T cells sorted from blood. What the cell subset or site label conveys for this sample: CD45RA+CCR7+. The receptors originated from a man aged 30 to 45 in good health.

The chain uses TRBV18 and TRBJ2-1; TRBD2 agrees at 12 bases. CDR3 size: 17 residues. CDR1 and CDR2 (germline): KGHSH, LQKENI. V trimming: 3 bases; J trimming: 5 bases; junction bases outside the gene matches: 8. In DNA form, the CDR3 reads TGTGCCAGCTCACCTTCCCCGGGACTAGCGGGCGACAATGAGCAGTTCTTC. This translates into CASSPSPGLAGDNEQFF.

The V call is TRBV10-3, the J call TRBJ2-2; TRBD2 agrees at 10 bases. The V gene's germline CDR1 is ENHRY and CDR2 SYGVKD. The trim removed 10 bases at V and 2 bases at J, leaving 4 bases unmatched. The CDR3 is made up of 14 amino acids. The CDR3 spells CATLAGVNTGELFF. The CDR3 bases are TGTGCCACCCTAGCGGGAGTTAACACCGGGGAGCTGTTTTTT.

The CDR3 DNA reads as TGTGCCAGCAGCACCATAGAGACTAGCGTTTACGAGCAGTACTTC. Protein: CASSTIETSVYEQYF. The chain has TRBV5-4 and TRBJ2-7; TRBD2 matches 8 bases. Germline V gene lookup returns CDR1 SGHNT and CDR2 YYREEE (reference sequence). The CDR3 has 15 residues. V was pared by 4 bases and J by 4 bases, with 10 bases of the junction left unmatched.

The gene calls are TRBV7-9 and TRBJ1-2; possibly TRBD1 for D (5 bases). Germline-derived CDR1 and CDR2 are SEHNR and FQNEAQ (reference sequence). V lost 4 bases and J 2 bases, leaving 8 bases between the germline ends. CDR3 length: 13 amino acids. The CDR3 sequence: CASSSTANYGYTF. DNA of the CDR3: TGTGCCAGCAGCTCGACAGCAAACTATGGCTACACCTTC.

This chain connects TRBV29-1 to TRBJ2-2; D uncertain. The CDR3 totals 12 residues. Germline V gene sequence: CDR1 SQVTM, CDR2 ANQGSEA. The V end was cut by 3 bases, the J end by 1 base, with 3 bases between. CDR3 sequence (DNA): TGCAGCGTTGACCAGAACACCGGGGAGCTGTTTTTT. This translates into CSVDQNTGELFF.

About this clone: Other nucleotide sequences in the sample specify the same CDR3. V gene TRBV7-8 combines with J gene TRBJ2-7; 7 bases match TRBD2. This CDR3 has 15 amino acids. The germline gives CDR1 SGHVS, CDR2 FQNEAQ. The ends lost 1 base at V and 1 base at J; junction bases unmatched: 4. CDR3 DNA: TGTGCCAGCAGCTTAGAGGCTAGCGGATCCTACGAGCAGTACTTC. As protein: CASSLEASGSYEQYF.

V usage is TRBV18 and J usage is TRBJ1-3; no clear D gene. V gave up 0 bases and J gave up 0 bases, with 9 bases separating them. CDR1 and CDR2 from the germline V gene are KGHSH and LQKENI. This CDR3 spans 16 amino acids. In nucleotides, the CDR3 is TGTGCCAGCTCACCACCGGTTTCGAGCTCTGGAAACACCATATATTTT. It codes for CASSPPVSSSGNTIYF.

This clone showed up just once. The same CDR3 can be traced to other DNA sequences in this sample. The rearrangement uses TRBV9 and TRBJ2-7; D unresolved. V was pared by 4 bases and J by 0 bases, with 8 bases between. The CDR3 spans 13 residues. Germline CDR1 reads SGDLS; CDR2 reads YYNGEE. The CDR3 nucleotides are TGTGCCAGCAGCCCTCCGAGCTCCTACGAGCAGTACTTC. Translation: CASSPPSSYEQYF.

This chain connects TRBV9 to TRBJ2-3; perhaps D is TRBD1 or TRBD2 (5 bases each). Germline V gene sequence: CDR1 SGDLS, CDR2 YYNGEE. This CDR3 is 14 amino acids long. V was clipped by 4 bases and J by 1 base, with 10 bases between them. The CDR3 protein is CASSPWDRTDTQYF. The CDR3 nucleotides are TGTGCCAGCAGCCCCTGGGACCGCACAGATACGCAGTATTTT.

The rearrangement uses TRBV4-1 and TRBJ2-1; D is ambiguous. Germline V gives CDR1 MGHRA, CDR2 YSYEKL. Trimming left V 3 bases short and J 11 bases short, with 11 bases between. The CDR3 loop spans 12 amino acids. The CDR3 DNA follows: TGCGCCAGCAGCCACCTCGACTCGCAGCAGTTCTTC. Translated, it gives CASSHLDSQQFF.

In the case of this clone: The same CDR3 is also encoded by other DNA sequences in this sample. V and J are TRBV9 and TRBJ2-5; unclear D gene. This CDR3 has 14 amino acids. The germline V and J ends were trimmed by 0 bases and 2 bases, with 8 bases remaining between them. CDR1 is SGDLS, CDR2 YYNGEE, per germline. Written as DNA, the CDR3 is TGTGCCAGCAGCGTAGGGGGAACACAAGAGACCCAGTACTTC. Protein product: CASSVGGTQETQYF.

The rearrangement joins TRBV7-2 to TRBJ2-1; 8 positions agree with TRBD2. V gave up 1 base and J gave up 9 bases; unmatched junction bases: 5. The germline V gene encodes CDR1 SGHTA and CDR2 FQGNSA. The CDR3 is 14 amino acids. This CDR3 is CASSLGGRRGEQFF. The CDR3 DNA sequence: TGTGCCAGCAGCTTAGGCGGGAGGCGGGGTGAGCAGTTCTTC.

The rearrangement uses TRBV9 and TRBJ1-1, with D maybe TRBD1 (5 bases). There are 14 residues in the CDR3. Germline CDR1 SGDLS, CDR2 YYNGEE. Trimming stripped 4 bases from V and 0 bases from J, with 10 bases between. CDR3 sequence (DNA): TGTGCCAGCAGCTCAGGGTCGATGAACACTGAAGCTTTCTTT. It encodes CASSSGSMNTEAFF.

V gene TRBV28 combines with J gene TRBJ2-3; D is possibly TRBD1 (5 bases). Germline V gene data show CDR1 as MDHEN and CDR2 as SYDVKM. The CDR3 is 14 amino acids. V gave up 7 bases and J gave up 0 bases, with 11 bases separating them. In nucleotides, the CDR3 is TGTGCCAGCACTATTGACAGAAGCACAGATACGCAGTATTTT. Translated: CASTIDRSTDTQYF.

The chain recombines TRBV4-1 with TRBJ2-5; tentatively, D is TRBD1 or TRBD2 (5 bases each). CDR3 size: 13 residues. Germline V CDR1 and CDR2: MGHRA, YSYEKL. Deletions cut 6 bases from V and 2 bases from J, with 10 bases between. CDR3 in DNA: TGCGCCAGCAGGGGACCGGGGCAAGAGACCCAGTACTTC. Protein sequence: CASRGPGQETQYF.

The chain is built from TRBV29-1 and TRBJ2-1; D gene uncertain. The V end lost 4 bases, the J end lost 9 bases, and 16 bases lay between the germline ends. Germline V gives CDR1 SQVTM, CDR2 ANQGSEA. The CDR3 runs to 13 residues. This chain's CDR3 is CSVVVDDIGEQFF. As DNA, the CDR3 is TGCAGCGTTGTGGTGGACGATATAGGTGAGCAGTTCTTC.

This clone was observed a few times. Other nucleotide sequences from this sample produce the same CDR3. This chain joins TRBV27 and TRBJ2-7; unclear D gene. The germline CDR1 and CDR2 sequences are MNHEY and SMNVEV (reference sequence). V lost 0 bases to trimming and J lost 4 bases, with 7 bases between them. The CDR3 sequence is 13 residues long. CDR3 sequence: CASSLSPRYEQYF. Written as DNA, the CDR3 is TGTGCCAGCAGTTTATCCCCCCGATACGAGCAGTACTTC.

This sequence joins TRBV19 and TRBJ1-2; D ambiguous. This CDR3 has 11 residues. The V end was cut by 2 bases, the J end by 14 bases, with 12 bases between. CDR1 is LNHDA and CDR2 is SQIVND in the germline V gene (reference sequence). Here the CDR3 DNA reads TGTGCCAGTAGTATATCCCCCCTAATAACCTTC. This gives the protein CASSISPLITF.

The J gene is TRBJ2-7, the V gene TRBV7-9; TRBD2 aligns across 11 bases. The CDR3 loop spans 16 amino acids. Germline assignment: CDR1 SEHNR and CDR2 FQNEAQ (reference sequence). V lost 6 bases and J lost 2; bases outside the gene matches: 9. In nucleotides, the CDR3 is TGTGCCAGCAGGTCGAGACTAGCGGGGTATACCTACGAGCAGTACTTC. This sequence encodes CASRSRLAGYTYEQYF.

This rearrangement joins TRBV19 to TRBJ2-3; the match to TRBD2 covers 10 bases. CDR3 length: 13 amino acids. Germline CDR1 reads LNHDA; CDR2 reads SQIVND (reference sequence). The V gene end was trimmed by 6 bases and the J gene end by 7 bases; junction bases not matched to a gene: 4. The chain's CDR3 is CASSLAGEYTQYF. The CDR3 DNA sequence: TGTGCCAGTAGCCTAGCGGGAGAGTATACGCAGTATTTT.

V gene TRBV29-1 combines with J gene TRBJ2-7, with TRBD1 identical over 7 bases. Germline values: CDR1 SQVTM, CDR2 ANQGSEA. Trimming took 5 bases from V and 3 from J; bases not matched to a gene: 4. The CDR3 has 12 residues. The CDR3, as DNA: TGCAGCGTTTCAGGACAGGACTACGAGCAGTACTTC. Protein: CSVSGQDYEQYF.

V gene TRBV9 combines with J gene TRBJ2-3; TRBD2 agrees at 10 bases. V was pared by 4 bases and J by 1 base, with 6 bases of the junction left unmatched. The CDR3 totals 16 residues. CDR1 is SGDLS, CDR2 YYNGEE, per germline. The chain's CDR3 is CASSPGTSDRTDTQYF. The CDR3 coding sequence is TGTGCCAGCAGCCCCGGGACTAGCGACCGCACAGATACGCAGTATTTT.

CDR3 nucleotides: TGTGCCAGCAGCCATAGGGGGGCTGAAACAGATACGCAGTATTTT. This codes for CASSHRGAETDTQYF. The chain is built from TRBV7-2 and TRBJ2-3; TRBD1 or TRBD2 may be the D gene (6 bases each). The germline V and J ends were trimmed by 5 bases and 3 bases, with 15 bases remaining between them. CDR1 is SGHTA, CDR2 FQGNSA, per germline. This CDR3 is built from 15 residues.

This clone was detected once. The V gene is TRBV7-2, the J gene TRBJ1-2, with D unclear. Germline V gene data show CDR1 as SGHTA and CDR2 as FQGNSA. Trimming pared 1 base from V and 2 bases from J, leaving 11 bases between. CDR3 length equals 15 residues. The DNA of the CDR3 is TGTGCCAGCAGCTTAGAGGGCAGTTTAAACTATGGCTACACCTTC. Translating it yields CASSLEGSLNYGYTF. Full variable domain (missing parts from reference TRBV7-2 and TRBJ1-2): GAGVSQSPSNKVTEKGKDVELRCDPISGHTALYWYRQSLGQGLEFLIYFQGNSAPDKSGLPSDRFSAERTGGSVSTLTIQRTQQEDSAVYLCASSLEGSLNYGYTFGSGTRLTVV.

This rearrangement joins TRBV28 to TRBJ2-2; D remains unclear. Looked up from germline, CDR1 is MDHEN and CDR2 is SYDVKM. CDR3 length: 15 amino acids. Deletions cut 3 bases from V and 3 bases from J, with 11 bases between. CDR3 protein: CASSLLILDTGELFF. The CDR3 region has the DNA TGTGCCAGCAGTTTGTTGATACTGGACACCGGGGAGCTGTTTTTT.

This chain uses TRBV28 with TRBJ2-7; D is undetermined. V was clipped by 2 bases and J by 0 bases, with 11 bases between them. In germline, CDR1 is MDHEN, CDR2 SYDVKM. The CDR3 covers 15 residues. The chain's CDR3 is CASSLPGTLSYEQYF. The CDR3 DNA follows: TGTGCCAGCAGTTTACCCGGCACTCTCTCCTACGAGCAGTACTTC.

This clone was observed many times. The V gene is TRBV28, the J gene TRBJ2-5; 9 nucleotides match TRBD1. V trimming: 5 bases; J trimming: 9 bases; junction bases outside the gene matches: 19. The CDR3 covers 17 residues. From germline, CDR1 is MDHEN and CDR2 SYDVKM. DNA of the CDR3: TGTGCCAGCAGTACCCAAGGACAGGGGAGGTTATCCGCGGCCCAGTACTTC. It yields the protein CASSTQGQGRLSAAQYF.

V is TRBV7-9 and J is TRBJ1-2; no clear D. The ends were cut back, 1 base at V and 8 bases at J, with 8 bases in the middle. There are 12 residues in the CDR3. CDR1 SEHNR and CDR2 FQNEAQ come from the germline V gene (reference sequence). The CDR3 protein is CASSLVPGGYTF. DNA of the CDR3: TGTGCCAGCAGCTTAGTACCCGGGGGCTACACCTTC.

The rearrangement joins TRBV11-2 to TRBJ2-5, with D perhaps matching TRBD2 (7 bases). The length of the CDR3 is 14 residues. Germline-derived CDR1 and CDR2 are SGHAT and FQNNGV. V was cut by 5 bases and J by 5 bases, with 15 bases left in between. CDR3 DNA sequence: TGTGCCAGCAGCGTGGGGGGGCGAGGGGAGACCCAGTACTTC. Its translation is CASSVGGRGETQYF.

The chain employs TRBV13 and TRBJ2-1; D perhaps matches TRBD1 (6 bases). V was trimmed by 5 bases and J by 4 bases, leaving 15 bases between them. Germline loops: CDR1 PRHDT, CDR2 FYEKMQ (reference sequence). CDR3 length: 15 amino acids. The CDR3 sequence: CASSPQGKGYNEQFF. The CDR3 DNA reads TGTGCCAGCAGCCCACAGGGTAAGGGGTACAATGAGCAGTTCTTC.